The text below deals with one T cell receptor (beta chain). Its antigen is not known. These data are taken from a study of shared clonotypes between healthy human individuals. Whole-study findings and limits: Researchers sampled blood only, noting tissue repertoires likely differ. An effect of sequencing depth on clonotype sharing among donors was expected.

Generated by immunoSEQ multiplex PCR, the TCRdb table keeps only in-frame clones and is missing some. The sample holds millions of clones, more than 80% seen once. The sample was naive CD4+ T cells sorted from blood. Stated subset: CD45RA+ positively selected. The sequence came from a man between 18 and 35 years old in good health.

CDR3 protein: CASSVNSVGTDTQYF. In nucleotides, the CDR3 is TGTGCCAGCAGTGTAAACAGTGTAGGCACAGATACGCAGTATTTT. The chain carries TRBV6-1 and TRBJ2-3; D ambiguous. The V and J ends lost 4 bases and 1 base respectively, with 12 bases between them. CDR3 size: 15 residues. Germline V gene sequence: CDR1 MNHNS, CDR2 SASEGT.